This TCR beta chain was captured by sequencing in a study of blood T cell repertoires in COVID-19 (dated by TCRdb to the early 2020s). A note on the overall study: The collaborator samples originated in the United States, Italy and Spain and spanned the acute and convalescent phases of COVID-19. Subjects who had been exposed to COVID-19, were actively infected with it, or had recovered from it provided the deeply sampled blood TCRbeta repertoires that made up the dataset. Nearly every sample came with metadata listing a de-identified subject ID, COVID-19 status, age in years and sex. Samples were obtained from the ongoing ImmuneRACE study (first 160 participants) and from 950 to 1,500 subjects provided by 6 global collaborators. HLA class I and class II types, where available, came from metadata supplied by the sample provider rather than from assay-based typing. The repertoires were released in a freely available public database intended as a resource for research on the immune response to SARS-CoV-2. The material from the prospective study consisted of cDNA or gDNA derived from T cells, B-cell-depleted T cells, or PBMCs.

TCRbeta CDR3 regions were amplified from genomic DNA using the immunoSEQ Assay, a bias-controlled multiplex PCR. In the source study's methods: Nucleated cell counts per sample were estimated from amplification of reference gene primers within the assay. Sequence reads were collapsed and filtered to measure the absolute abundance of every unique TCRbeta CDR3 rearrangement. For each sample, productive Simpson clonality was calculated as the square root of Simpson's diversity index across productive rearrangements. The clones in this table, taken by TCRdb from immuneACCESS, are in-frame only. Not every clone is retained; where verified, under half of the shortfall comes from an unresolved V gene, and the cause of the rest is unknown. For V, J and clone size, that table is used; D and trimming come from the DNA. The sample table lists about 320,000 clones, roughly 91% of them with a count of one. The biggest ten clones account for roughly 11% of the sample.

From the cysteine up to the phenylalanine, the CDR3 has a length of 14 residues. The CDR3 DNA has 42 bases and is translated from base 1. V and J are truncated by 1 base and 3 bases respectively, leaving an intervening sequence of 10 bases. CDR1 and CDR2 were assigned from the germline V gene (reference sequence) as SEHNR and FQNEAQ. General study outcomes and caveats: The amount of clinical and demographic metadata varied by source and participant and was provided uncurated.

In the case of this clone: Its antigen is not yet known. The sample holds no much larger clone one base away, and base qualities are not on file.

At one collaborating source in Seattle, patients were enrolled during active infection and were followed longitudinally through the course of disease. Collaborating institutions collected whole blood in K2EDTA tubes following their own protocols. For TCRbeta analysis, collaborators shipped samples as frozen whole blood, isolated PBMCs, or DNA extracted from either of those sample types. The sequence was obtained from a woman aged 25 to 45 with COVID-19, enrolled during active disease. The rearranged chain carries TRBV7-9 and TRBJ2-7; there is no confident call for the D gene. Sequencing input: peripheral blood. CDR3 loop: CASSLDLGGYEQYF. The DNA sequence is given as TGTGCCAGCAGCTTAGATCTTGGCGGCTACGAGCAGTACTTC. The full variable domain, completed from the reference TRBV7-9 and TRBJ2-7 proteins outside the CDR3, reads DTGVSQNPRHKITKRGQNVTFRCDPISEHNRLYWYRQTLGQGPEFLTYFQNEAQLEKSRLLSDRFSAERPKGSFSTLEIQRTEQGDSAMYLCASSLDLGGYEQYFGPGTRLTVT.